Following are 18 T cell receptor beta chains from one sample sequenced in a study of cytomegalovirus exposure and HLA in healthy donors. Assay: immunoSEQ multiplex PCR; the TCRdb copy retains only in-frame clones and omits some. The data hold 95,000 to 150,000 clones, with 89% observed a single time. What was sequenced was PBMCs. The source of these receptors is a woman between 18 and 29 years old in good health and CMV-seronegative.

This chain connects TRBV11-3 to TRBJ2-1; tentatively, D is TRBD1 (6 bases). From germline, CDR1 is SGHNT and CDR2 YENEEA. The CDR3 consists of 15 residues. V lost 2 bases and J lost 5, with 13 bases in between. CDR3 bases: TGTGCCAGCAGCTTATTTGGGGGCGCAAACAATGAGCAGTTCTTC. This encodes CASSLFGGANNEQFF.

This sequence joins TRBV7-9 and TRBJ1-4; TRBD1 is a possible D gene (6 bases). The CDR3 length is 14 residues. Germline assignment: CDR1 SEHNR and CDR2 FQNEAQ (reference sequence). Trimming removed 5 bases from V and 6 bases from J, with 13 bases in between. Here the CDR3 reads CASSQGDTDEKLFF. CDR3 bases: TGTGCCAGCAGCCAAGGGGACACGGATGAAAAACTGTTTTTT.

This chain connects TRBV4-2 to TRBJ2-2; D may be TRBD1 (6 bases). Trimming removed 1 base at V and 4 bases at J, with 13 bases between. This CDR3 contains 16 residues. From germline, CDR1 is LGHNA and CDR2 YNFKEQ. CDR3 amino acids: CASSQGTGLGTGELFF. CDR3 coding DNA: TGTGCCAGCAGCCAAGGCACAGGGCTGGGCACCGGGGAGCTGTTTTTT.

The V and J genes are TRBV5-4 and TRBJ2-7, with TRBD2 matching over 7 bases. The junction had 4 bases not matched to a gene; V was cut back by 5 bases and J by 2 bases. The germline V gene has CDR1 SGHNT and CDR2 YYREEE (reference sequence). The CDR3 consists of 13 residues. Here the CDR3 DNA reads TGTGCCAGCAGGTCCGGGACTACCTACGAGCAGTACTTC. Translated, it gives CASRSGTTYEQYF.

This rearrangement joins TRBV19 to TRBJ2-7, with D unclear. Germline V gene data show CDR1 as LNHDA and CDR2 as SQIVND (reference sequence). The ends were cut back, 3 bases at V and 2 bases at J, with 14 bases in the middle. The CDR3 is 15 amino acids. The CDR3 DNA is TGTGCCAGTAGTATGGTGAGTGAGGCGGCCTACGAGCAGTACTTC. Translating it yields CASSMVSEAAYEQYF. The complete variable domain, with remaining parts taken from reference TRBV19 and TRBJ2-7, reads DGGITQSPKYLFRKEGQNVTLSCEQNLNHDAMYWYRQDPGQGLRLIYYSQIVNDFQKGDIAEGYSVSREKKESFPLTVTSAQKNPTAFYLCASSMVSEAAYEQYFGPGTRLTVT.

V is TRBV27 and J is TRBJ1-2; 8 bases match TRBD1. Germline CDR1 is MNHEY and CDR2 is SMNVEV (reference sequence). This CDR3 is built from 14 residues. The V segment lost 3 bases and the J segment 3 bases; nucleotides outside the gene matches: 3. The CDR3 DNA is TGTGCCAGCAGTTTGGACAGGGCGCACTATGGCTACACCTTC. Translating it yields CASSLDRAHYGYTF.

CDR3 sequence reads: CASSTDRGWDEQFF. CDR3 nucleotide sequence: TGTGCCAGCAGCACGGACAGGGGCTGGGATGAGCAGTTCTTC. V and J are TRBV28 and TRBJ2-1; 9 bases agree with TRBD1. The junction had 8 bases not matched to a gene; V was cut back by 6 bases and J by 8 bases. Germline lookup yields CDR1 MDHEN and CDR2 SYDVKM. The CDR3 extends over 14 amino acids.

The chain couples TRBV4-1 to TRBJ1-5; 7 bases align to TRBD1. This CDR3 spans 15 amino acids. Per the germline V gene, CDR1 is MGHRA and CDR2 is YSYEKL. V shed 4 bases and J 9 bases; nucleotides not matched to a gene: 12. CDR3 amino acids: CASSPQGGGQWPQHF. As DNA, the CDR3 is TGCGCCAGCAGCCCCCAGGGGGGCGGCCAGTGGCCCCAGCATTTT.

This clone was observed a single time. The chain has TRBV5-4 and TRBJ2-7; 8 bases are a match to TRBD1. Per the germline V gene, CDR1 is SGHNT and CDR2 is YYREEE (reference sequence). The CDR3 spans 16 residues. With 4 bases clipped from V and 3 bases from J, the junction kept 12 bases outside the gene matches. The CDR3 region is CASSASGQGRIYEQYF. CDR3 sequence (DNA): TGTGCCAGCAGCGCGAGTGGACAGGGACGTATCTACGAGCAGTACTTC.

This chain joins TRBV28 and TRBJ2-1; D perhaps matches TRBD2 (5 bases). This CDR3 is 14 amino acids long. Per germline, CDR1 MDHEN and CDR2 SYDVKM. V shed 8 bases and J shed 8 bases, with 19 bases lying between them. The CDR3 sequence is CASSAGAGGHEQFF. CDR3 nucleotides: TGTGCCAGCTCCGCCGGTGCAGGAGGCCATGAGCAGTTCTTC.

The chain couples TRBV6-1 to TRBJ1-2; a weak D match, TRBD1 (6 bases). From germline, CDR1 is MNHNS and CDR2 SASEGT. Trimming took 6 bases from V and 4 from J, leaving 24 bases between them. This CDR3 has 17 amino acids. CDR3 residues: CASSEWTEGVLLYGYTF. The CDR3 nucleotides are TGTGCCAGCAGCGAATGGACAGAAGGAGTCTTGCTCTATGGCTACACCTTC.

This clone has a handful of counts. The CDR3 loop is CASSRGAGNYEQYF. The CDR3 nucleotides read TGTGCCAGCAGCCGCGGGGCGGGAAACTACGAGCAGTACTTC. The chain employs TRBV7-2 and TRBJ2-7; perhaps TRBD2 as D (6 bases). The CDR3 sequence is 14 residues long. Germline V gene sequence: CDR1 SGHTA, CDR2 FQGNSA. Trimming removed 5 bases from V and 3 bases from J, with 14 bases in between.

The chain joins TRBV4-2 to TRBJ2-1, with D possibly TRBD2 on 6 matching bases. With 2 bases removed from V and 8 bases from J, the gap between germline ends came to 16 bases. Germline V lookup: CDR1 LGHNA, CDR2 YNFKEQ. The length of the CDR3 is 15 residues. The CDR3, as DNA: TGTGCCAGCAGCCAACGGGACTTAGGTCGCCATGAGCAGTTCTTC. Amino acid sequence: CASSQRDLGRHEQFF.

The chain couples TRBV6-5 to TRBJ2-2; D is ambiguous. Germline CDR1 is MNHEY and CDR2 is SVGAGI. Trimming stripped 8 bases from V and 6 bases from J, with 16 bases between. The CDR3 has 14 residues. CDR3 bases: TGTGCCAGCCGGGTCCGGTCGGTCTCCGGGGAGCTGTTTTTT. It specifies CASRVRSVSGELFF.

The chain carries TRBV6-5 and TRBJ1-1, with TRBD1 identical over 8 bases. The CDR3 contains 13 residues. V lost 6 bases and J lost 7; bases outside the gene matches: 7. CDR1 and CDR2 (germline): MNHEY, SVGAGI. In DNA form, the CDR3 reads TGTGCCAGCAGCCCCCGGGACAGGAATGAAGCTTTCTTT. Amino acid sequence: CASSPRDRNEAFF.

The genes are TRBV13 and TRBJ1-1; 9 nucleotides match TRBD1. The V segment lost 5 bases and the J segment 2 bases; nucleotides outside the gene matches: 15. This CDR3 is built from 18 residues. Germline-derived CDR1 and CDR2 are PRHDT and FYEKMQ (reference sequence). The CDR3 DNA reads TGTGCCAGCAGCCGATTACCGGGACAGGGAGGTGAAAACACTGAAGCTTTCTTT. Its translation is CASSRLPGQGGENTEAFF.

The rearrangement joins TRBV9 to TRBJ2-1; TRBD2 matches at 10 bases. Germline values: CDR1 SGDLS, CDR2 YYNGEE. V lost 3 bases to trimming and J lost 2 bases; unmatched junction nucleotides: 2. This CDR3 has 15 amino acids. CDR3 in DNA: TGTGCCAGCAGCGAGGGACTAGCGACCTACAATGAGCAGTTCTTC. As protein: CASSEGLATYNEQFF.

The rearrangement links TRBV19 to TRBJ2-7; 8 positions match TRBD2. CDR3 length: 17 amino acids. The V gene end was trimmed by 3 bases and the J gene end by 5 bases; junction bases not matched to a gene: 15. Germline V lookup: CDR1 LNHDA, CDR2 SQIVND (reference sequence). The CDR3 region is CASSIRGSGSYLHEQYF. In DNA, the CDR3 is TGTGCCAGTAGTATTCGGGGCAGCGGGAGTTATTTACACGAGCAGTACTTC. Based on the CDR3 plus reference TRBV19 and TRBJ2-7, the full variable domain is DGGITQSPKYLFRKEGQNVTLSCEQNLNHDAMYWYRQDPGQGLRLIYYSQIVNDFQKGDIAEGYSVSREKKESFPLTVTSAQKNPTAFYLCASSIRGSGSYLHEQYFGPGTRLTVT.